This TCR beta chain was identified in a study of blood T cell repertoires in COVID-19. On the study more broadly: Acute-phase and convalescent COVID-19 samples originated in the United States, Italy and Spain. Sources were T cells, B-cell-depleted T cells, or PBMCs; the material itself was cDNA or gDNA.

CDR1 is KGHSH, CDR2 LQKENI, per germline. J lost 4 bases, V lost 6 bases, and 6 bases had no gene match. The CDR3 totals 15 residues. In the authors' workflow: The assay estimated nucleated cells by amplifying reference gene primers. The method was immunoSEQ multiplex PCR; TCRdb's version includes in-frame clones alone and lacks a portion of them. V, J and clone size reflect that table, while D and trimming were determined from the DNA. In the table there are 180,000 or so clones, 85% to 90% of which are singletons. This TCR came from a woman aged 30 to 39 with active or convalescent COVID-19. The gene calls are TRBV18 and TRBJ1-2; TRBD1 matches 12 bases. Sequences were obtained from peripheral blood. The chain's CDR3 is CASSQGTGGAYGYTF. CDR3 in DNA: TGTGCCAGCTCCCAAGGGACAGGGGGCGCCTATGGCTACACCTTC.